The rows below give T cell receptor beta chains drawn from one sample of a study of blood T cell repertoires in COVID-19. The repertoire was sequenced with immunoSEQ multiplex PCR; TCRdb's copy has only in-frame clones and lacks some. This table has 150,000 to 200,000 clones, 80% to 90% appearing once. The sequenced sample was peripheral blood. The origin of the receptors is a woman aged 40 to 50 with COVID-19, enrolled during active disease. The CDR3 runs from the conserved cysteine through the conserved F or W. Fields, in order: V gene, D gene, J gene, clone size, CDR3 DNA, CDR3 protein. A D gene is named only where the DNA matches it firmly. Only part of the rows carry a size: once, few, many, or a class if the clone is expanded.

V gene: TRBV11-1
D gene: TRBD1
J gene: TRBJ1-6
clone size: NA
CDR3 DNA: TGTGCCAGCAGCTTATTTAGGGGACAGAATTCACCCCTCCACTTT
CDR3 protein: CASSLFRGQNSPLHF

V gene: TRBV5-8
D gene: NA
J gene: TRBJ1-3
clone size: NA
CDR3 DNA: TGTGCCAGCAGCTTGGGGGTGGCGGGAGTTTCTGGAAACACCATATATTTT
CDR3 protein: CASSLGVAGVSGNTIYF

V gene: TRBV27
D gene: NA
J gene: TRBJ1-1
clone size: NA
CDR3 DNA: TGTGCCAGCAGTCCAGGAACAGTGCCCATTGAAGCTTTCTTT
CDR3 protein: CASSPGTVPIEAFF

V gene: TRBV18
D gene: NA
J gene: TRBJ2-5
clone size: once
CDR3 DNA: TGTGCCAGCTCACCGGCAAGCCAAGAGACCCAGTACTTC
CDR3 protein: CASSPASQETQYF

V gene: TRBV5-6
D gene: TRBD1
J gene: TRBJ2-4
clone size: NA
CDR3 DNA: TGTGCCAGCAGCCTCATCCCGGGACAGGGTTTTGAAAACATTCAGTACTTC
CDR3 protein: CASSLIPGQGFENIQYF

V gene: TRBV7-2
D gene: NA
J gene: TRBJ2-6
clone size: NA
CDR3 DNA: TGTGCCAGCAACTACCGCTCTGGGGCCAACGTCCTGACTTTC
CDR3 protein: CASNYRSGANVLTF

V gene: TRBV11-3
D gene: TRBD2
J gene: TRBJ2-1
clone size: NA
CDR3 DNA: TGTGCCAGCAGCTTAAGGACTAGCGGGAGCTCCTACAATGAGCAGTTCTTC
CDR3 protein: CASSLRTSGSSYNEQFF

V gene: TRBV7-6
D gene: TRBD1
J gene: TRBJ1-1
clone size: few
CDR3 DNA: TGTGCCAGCAGCCGGGACAGGGGTATACTCTCGGCAGCTTTCTTT
CDR3 protein: CASSRDRGILSAAFF

V gene: TRBV7-8
D gene: NA
J gene: TRBJ2-4
clone size: NA
CDR3 DNA: TGTGCCAGCAGCTTAGCGGGGCTGGCCAAAAACATTCAGTACTTC
CDR3 protein: CASSLAGLAKNIQYF

V gene: TRBV29-1
D gene: NA
J gene: TRBJ2-7
clone size: NA
CDR3 DNA: TGCAGCGTTGAGTCACCACCTACCTACGAGCAGTACTTC
CDR3 protein: CSVESPPTYEQYF

V gene: TRBV19
D gene: TRBD2
J gene: TRBJ2-5
clone size: NA
CDR3 DNA: TGTGCCAGTAGTCTCCAAGGCGGGAGTCGGGAGACCCAGTACTTC
CDR3 protein: CASSLQGGSRETQYF

V gene: TRBV6-5
D gene: NA
J gene: TRBJ2-1
clone size: NA
CDR3 DNA: TGTGCCAGCCTCGGCGACCACGGGAATGAGCAGTTCTTC
CDR3 protein: CASLGDHGNEQFF

V gene: TRBV28
D gene: TRBD2
J gene: TRBJ2-1
clone size: NA
CDR3 DNA: TGTGCCAGCAGTTCCCCCGGGACAGGGGGTCCCCTGGGGACTAGCGGGAGGGCCCCCAATGAGCAGTTCTTC
CDR3 protein: CASSSPGTGGPLGTSGRAPNEQFF

V gene: TRBV23-1
D gene: TRBD2
J gene: TRBJ2-1
clone size: NA
CDR3 DNA: TGCGCCAGCAGTCATAATAGCGGGGGGGCTGATGAGCAGTTCTTC
CDR3 protein: CASSHNSGGADEQFF

V gene: TRBV4-1
D gene: NA
J gene: TRBJ1-5
clone size: few
CDR3 DNA: TGCGCCAGCAGCCAAGACGAGGGACACCCGATCTCTAATCAGCCCCAGCATTTT
CDR3 protein: CASSQDEGHPISNQPQHF

V gene: TRBV28
D gene: NA
J gene: TRBJ2-7
clone size: NA
CDR3 DNA: TGTGCCAGCAGTTTAAGCCAGCCGGGTTACGAGCAGTACTTC
CDR3 protein: CASSLSQPGYEQYF

V gene: TRBV2
D gene: NA
J gene: TRBJ1-1
clone size: NA
CDR3 DNA: TGTGCCAGCAGTAAAACAGGGATGAACACTGAAGCTTTCTTT
CDR3 protein: CASSKTGMNTEAFF

V gene: TRBV2
D gene: NA
J gene: TRBJ1-2
clone size: NA
CDR3 DNA: TGTGCCGGAAAGACGGACACCTATGGCTACACCTTC
CDR3 protein: CAGKTDTYGYTF

V gene: TRBV19
D gene: NA
J gene: TRBJ2-3
clone size: NA
CDR3 DNA: TGTGCCAGTAGTACGGGGAGTACGCAGTATTTT
CDR3 protein: CASSTGSTQYF

V gene: TRBV2
D gene: TRBD1
J gene: TRBJ1-1
clone size: NA
CDR3 DNA: TGTGCCAGCCTTAACAGGGGTTGGACTGAAGCTTTCTTT
CDR3 protein: CASLNRGWTEAFF

V gene: TRBV25-1
D gene: NA
J gene: TRBJ2-3
clone size: few
CDR3 DNA: TGTGCCAGCAGTGAACGGGAGAGGGCAGATACGCAGTATTTT
CDR3 protein: CASSERERADTQYF

V gene: TRBV18
D gene: TRBD1
J gene: TRBJ2-7
clone size: once
CDR3 DNA: TGTGCCAGCTCACGGCCACCGACAGGGTCGGCCTACGAGCAGTACTTC
CDR3 protein: CASSRPPTGSAYEQYF

V gene: TRBV30
D gene: TRBD1
J gene: TRBJ1-1
clone size: once
CDR3 DNA: TGTGCCTGGAGTCCCCGCGGACAGGGGCAAGCTTTCTTT
CDR3 protein: CAWSPRGQGQAFF

V gene: TRBV19
D gene: NA
J gene: TRBJ2-7
clone size: NA
CDR3 DNA: TGTGCCAGTAGTATACCGACAGGCGGCGACGAGCAGTACTTC
CDR3 protein: CASSIPTGGDEQYF

V gene: TRBV5-1
D gene: TRBD2
J gene: TRBJ2-1
clone size: once
CDR3 DNA: TGCGCCAGCAGCTGGGGATCGGCTAGCGGCCCCAATGAGCAGTTCTTC
CDR3 protein: CASSWGSASGPNEQFF

V gene: TRBV9
D gene: NA
J gene: TRBJ2-1
clone size: NA
CDR3 DNA: TGTGCCAGCAGCCATGATAGTGGCTCCTACAATGAGCAGTTCTTC
CDR3 protein: CASSHDSGSYNEQFF

V gene: TRBV7-9
D gene: TRBD1
J gene: TRBJ1-1
clone size: once
CDR3 DNA: TGTGCCAGCAGCTTATGGGACAGACCGAACACTGAAGCTTTCTTT
CDR3 protein: CASSLWDRPNTEAFF